This T cell receptor (beta chain) emerged from a study of shared clonotypes between healthy human individuals. General study findings and limits: With a handful of donors compared, around 5% of naive CD4 clonotypes were shared.

This clone has just one count. The antigen remains undetermined. The same CDR3 can be traced to other DNA sequences in this sample. Genomic DNA belonging to each subset was distributed in equal measure over several immunoSEQ plates. The assay was immunoSEQ multiplex PCR, and TCRdb's table has in-frame clones only and misses some. The data show 2 million or so clones, with 85% to 95% seen just once and roughly 0.13% held by the top ten. Sequencing was performed on naive CD4+ T cells sorted from blood. As to subset: CD45RA+ positively selected. The clonotype originates from a man between 18 and 35 years old in good health.

The CDR3 protein is CASSLDREGYTF. CDR3 DNA sequence: TGCGCCAGCAGCTTGGACAGAGAGGGCTACACCTTC. The J gene is TRBJ1-2, the V gene TRBV5-1; D call uncertain. Germline lookup yields CDR1 SGHRS and CDR2 YFSETQ. Trimming took off 0 bases at V and 8 bases at J, with 8 bases between the two ends. CDR3 size: 12 residues.